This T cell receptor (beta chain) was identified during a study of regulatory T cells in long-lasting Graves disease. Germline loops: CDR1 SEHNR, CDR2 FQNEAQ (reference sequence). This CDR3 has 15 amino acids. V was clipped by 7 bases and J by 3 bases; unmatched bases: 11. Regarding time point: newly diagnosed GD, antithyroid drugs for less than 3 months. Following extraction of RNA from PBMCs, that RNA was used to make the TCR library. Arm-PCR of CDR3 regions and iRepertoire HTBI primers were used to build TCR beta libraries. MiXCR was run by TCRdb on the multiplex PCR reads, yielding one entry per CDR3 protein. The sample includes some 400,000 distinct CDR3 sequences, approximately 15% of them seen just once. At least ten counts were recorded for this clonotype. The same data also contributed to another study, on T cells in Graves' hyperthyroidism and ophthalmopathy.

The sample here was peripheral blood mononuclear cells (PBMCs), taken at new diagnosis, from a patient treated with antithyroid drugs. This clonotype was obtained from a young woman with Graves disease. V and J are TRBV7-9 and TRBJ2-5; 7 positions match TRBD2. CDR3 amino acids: CASKSGAAEKETQYF. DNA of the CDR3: TGTGCCAGCAAGAGCGGGGCAGCGGAGAAAGAGACCCAGTACTTC. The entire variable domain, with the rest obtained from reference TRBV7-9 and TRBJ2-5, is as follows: DTGVSQNPRHKITKRGQNVTFRCDPISEHNRLYWYRQTLGQGPEFLTYFQNEAQLEKSRLLSDRFSAERPKGSFSTLEIQRTEQGDSAMYLCASKSGAAEKETQYFGPGTRLLVL.